The clone carrying this TCR beta chain came up many times. Its antigen is currently unknown. This specimen comes from a study of beta chain features in type 1 diabetes. Study-wide background: Healthy donors and patients showed comparable age, gender and cell yields.

Study conclusions and caveats: The analysis here could not establish whether HLA type shapes TCRB rearrangement.

This CDR3 spans 11 amino acids. Germline CDR1 KGHSH, CDR2 LQKENI. V was pared by 3 bases and J by 3 bases, with 2 bases between. The entirety of the isolated RNA underwent reverse transcription, so expressed TCRB transcripts were sequenced. Around 4 million reads per sample were averaged for naive, central memory and regulatory samples. The data were produced by immunoSEQ multiplex PCR, yet TCRdb's version contains in-frame clones alone and is incomplete. The sample gives about 270,000 clones, 13% to 15% of which show up once; around 0.03% is in the top ten. Populations isolated by sorting all had purity greater than 95%.

The V and J genes are TRBV18 and TRBJ2-5; D is unclear. The sequence was obtained from a woman in her thirties or forties in good health. The sequenced sample consisted of naive CD4+ T cells from blood. The CDR3 DNA sequence: TGTGCCAGCTCACCTAAAGAGACCCAGTACTTC. Its protein product is CASSPKETQYF.